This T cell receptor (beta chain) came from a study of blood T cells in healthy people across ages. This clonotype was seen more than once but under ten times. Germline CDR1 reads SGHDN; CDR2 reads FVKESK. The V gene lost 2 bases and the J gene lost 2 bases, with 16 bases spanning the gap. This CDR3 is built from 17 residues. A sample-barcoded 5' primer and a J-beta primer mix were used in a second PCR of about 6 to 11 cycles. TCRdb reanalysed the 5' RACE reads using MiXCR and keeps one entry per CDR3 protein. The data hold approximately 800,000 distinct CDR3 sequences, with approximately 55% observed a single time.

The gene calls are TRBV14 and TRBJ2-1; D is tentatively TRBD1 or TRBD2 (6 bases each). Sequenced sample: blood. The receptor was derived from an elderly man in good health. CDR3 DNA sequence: TGTGCCAGCAGCCAACAGTGGGGGCGGGAACCCTACAATGAGCAGTTCTTC. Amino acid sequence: CASSQQWGREPYNEQFF. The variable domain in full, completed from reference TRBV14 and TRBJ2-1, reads EAGVTQFPSHSVIEKGQTVTLRCDPISGHDNLYWYRRVMGKEIKFLLHFVKESKQDESGMPNNRFLAERTGGTYSTLKVQPAELEDSGVYFCASSQQWGREPYNEQFFGPGTRLTVL.